The TCR beta chain described here comes from a study of T cells after yellow fever vaccination. Study-wide results and limits: Weaker overall was a secondary response that nonetheless peaked faster, on day 5 versus 15. FACS-sorted repertoires could contain abundant clonotypes contaminating from the bulk population. Booster samples showed a return of most primary-vaccination clones (around 96% CD4, approximately 88% CD8).

J gave up 2 bases and V 5 bases, and 4 bases lay outside the gene matches. The CDR3 runs 14 residues. Germline loops: CDR1 SGHTA, CDR2 FQGNSA. TCRdb fed the 5' RACE reads into MiXCR, producing one record per CDR3 protein. This table holds some 240,000 distinct CDR3 sequences, approximately 3% found once. This clonotype counts as medium-sized (0.01 to 0.1%). What it binds is unknown. Material: CD4+ T cells sorted from PBMCs, obtained 10 days after the yellow fever booster vaccination. This chain joins TRBV7-2 and TRBJ2-3, with 7 bases matching TRBD1. This TCR was sampled from a young man who received the YFV17D yellow fever vaccine. CDR3 DNA sequence: TGTGCCAGCAGCCCGGACAGGAACACAGATACGCAGTATTTT. This encodes CASSPDRNTDTQYF. The variable domain in full, with the rest retrieved from reference TRBV7-2 and TRBJ2-3, is GAGVSQSPSNKVTEKGKDVELRCDPISGHTALYWYRQSLGQGLEFLIYFQGNSAPDKSGLPSDRFSAERTGGSVSTLTIQRTQQEDSAVYLCASSPDRNTDTQYFGPGTRLTVL.